Below are 4 T cell receptor beta chains sequenced from a single sample in a study of shared clonotypes between healthy human individuals. Measured with immunoSEQ multiplex PCR; TCRdb has only the in-frame clones, and not every one. The sample yields about 2 million clones, 95% seen once. The material sequenced was naive CD4+ T cells sorted from blood. The subset is: CD45RA+ positively selected. The receptors here all came from a man between 18 and 29 years old in good health.

Notes on this clone: Other DNA sequences in this sample translate to the same CDR3. The chain links TRBV9 to TRBJ2-7; possibly TRBD1 for D (5 bases). Germline V CDR1 and CDR2: SGDLS, YYNGEE. The CDR3 has 15 residues. Trimming took off 0 bases at V and 2 bases at J, with 12 bases between the two ends. CDR3 DNA: TGTGCCAGCAGCGTAGCTCCCGGACAAGCCTACGAGCAGTACTTC. Encoded protein: CASSVAPGQAYEQYF. The complete variable domain, with remaining parts taken from reference TRBV9 and TRBJ2-7, reads DSGVTQTPKHLITATGQRVTLRCSPRSGDLSVYWYQQSLDQGLQFLIQYYNGEERAKGNILERFSAQQFPDLHSELNLSSLELGDSALYFCASSVAPGQAYEQYFGPGTRLTVT.

CDR3 sequence (DNA): TGCGCCAGCAGCCAGCCTAGCTCATCTCCCTTCAATGAGCAGTTCTTC. Its translation is CASSQPSSSPFNEQFF. The V gene is TRBV4-1, the J gene TRBJ2-1, with a possible D match to TRBD2 (5 bases). Trimming took 3 bases from V and 6 from J, leaving 18 bases between them. Germline values: CDR1 MGHRA, CDR2 YSYEKL. The CDR3 length is 16 residues.

Points on this clone: The junction does not match germline at one end; this may be a read error. V gene TRBV4-3 combines with J gene TRBJ2-1; the match to TRBD2 covers 11 bases. Germline CDR1 reads LGHNA; CDR2 reads YSLEER. The CDR3 totals 15 residues. The CDR3 spells CASGQLAGGVNEQFF. The DNA for the CDR3 is TGCGCCAGCGGCCAGCTAGCGGGAGGAGTCAATGAGCAGTTCTTC.

The chain joins TRBV5-1 to TRBJ1-5, with D possibly TRBD1 on 5 matching bases. Trimming stripped 4 bases from V and 7 bases from J, with 12 bases between. Germline loops: CDR1 SGHRS, CDR2 YFSETQ. The CDR3 runs to 13 residues. Written as DNA, the CDR3 is TGCGCCAGCAGCGCTCAGGGAGGACAGCCCCAGCATTTT. It encodes CASSAQGGQPQHF.